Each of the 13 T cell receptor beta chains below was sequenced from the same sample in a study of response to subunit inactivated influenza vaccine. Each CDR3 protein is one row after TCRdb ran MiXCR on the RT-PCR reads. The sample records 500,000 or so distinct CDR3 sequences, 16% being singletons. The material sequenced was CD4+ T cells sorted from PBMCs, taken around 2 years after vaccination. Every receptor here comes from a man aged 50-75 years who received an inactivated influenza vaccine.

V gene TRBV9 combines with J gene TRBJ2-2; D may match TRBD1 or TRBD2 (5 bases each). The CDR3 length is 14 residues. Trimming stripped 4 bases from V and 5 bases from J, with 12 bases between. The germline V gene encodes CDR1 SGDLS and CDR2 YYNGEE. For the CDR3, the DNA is TGTGCCAGCAGCCCCTGGGACGTGACCGGGGAGCTGTTTTTT. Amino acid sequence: CASSPWDVTGELFF.

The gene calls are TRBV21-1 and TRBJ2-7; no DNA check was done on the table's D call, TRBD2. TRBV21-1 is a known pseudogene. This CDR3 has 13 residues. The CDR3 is CAAGRLGGNEQYF. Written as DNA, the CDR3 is TGTGCCGCGGGACGGCTAGGAGGTAACGAGCAGTACTTC.

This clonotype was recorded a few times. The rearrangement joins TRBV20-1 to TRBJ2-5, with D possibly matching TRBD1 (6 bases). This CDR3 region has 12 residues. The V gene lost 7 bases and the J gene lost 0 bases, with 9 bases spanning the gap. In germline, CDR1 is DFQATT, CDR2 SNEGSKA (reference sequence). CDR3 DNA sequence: TGCAGTGAGGGACATTACCAAGAGACCCAGTACTTC. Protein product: CSEGHYQETQYF.

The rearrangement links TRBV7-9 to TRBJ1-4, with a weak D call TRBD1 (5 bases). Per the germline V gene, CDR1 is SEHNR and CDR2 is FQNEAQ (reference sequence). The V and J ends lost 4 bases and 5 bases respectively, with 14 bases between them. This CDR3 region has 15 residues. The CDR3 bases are TGTGCCAGCAGCTCCGCCTGGGACGGCAATGAAAAACTGTTTTTT. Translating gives CASSSAWDGNEKLFF. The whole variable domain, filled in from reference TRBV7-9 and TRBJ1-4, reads DTGVSQNPRHKITKRGQNVTFRCDPISEHNRLYWYRQTLGQGPEFLTYFQNEAQLEKSRLLSDRFSAERPKGSFSTLEIQRTEQGDSAMYLCASSSAWDGNEKLFFGSGTQLSVL.

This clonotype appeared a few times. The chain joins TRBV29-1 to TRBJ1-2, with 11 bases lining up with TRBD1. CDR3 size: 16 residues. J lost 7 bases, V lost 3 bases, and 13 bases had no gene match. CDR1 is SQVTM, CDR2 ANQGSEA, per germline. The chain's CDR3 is CSVDGGGQGASGGYTF. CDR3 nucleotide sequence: TGCAGCGTTGATGGGGGAGGACAGGGGGCATCAGGTGGCTACACCTTC. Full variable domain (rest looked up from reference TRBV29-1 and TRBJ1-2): SAVISQKPSRDICQRGTSLTIQCQVDSQVTMMFWYRQQPGQSLTLIATANQGSEATYESGFVIDKFPISRPNLTFSTLTVSNMSPEDSSIYLCSVDGGGQGASGGYTFGSGTRLTVV.

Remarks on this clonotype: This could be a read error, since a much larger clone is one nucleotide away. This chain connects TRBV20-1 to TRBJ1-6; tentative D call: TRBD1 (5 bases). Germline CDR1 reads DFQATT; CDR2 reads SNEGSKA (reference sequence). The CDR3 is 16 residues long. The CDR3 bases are TGCTGTGCTAGAGATCATCGACAGCCCGGTAATTCACCCCTCCACTTT. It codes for CCARDHRQPGNSPLHF.

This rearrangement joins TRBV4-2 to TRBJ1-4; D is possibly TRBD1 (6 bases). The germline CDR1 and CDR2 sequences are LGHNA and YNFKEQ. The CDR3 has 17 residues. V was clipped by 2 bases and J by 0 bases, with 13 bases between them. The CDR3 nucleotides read TGTGCCAGCAGCCAAAGGGGGACATCCGCAACTAATGAAAAACTGTTTTTT. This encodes CASSQRGTSATNEKLFF.

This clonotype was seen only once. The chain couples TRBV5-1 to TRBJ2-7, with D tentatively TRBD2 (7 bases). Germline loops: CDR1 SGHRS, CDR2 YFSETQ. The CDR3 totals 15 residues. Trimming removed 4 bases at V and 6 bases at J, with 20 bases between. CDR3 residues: CASSPVGGGLTEQYF. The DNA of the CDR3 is TGCGCCAGCAGCCCCGTCGGCGGGGGCCTAACCGAGCAGTACTTC.

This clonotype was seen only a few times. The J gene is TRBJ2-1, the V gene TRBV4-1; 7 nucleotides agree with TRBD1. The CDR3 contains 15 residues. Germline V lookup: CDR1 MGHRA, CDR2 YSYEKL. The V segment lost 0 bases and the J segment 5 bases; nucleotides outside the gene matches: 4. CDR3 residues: CASSQDRDRNNEQFF. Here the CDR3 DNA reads TGCGCCAGCAGCCAAGACCGGGACAGAAACAATGAGCAGTTCTTC.

CDR3 bases: TGCAGTGCCACTACTAGCGGGGGGACAGATACGCAGTATTTT. Translation gives CSATTSGGTDTQYF. The chain recombines TRBV20-1 with TRBJ2-3; 12 bases line up with TRBD2. The CDR3 has 14 amino acids. V shed 6 bases and J 3 bases; nucleotides not matched to a gene: 4. The germline CDR1 and CDR2 sequences are DFQATT and SNEGSKA (reference sequence).

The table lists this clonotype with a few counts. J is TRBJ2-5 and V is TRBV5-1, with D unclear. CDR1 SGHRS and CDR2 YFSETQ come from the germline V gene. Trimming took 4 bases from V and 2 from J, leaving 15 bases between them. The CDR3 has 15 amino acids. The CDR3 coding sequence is TGCGCCAGCAGCCCGGGTGGTAATACTCAAGAGACCCAGTACTTC. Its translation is CASSPGGNTQETQYF.

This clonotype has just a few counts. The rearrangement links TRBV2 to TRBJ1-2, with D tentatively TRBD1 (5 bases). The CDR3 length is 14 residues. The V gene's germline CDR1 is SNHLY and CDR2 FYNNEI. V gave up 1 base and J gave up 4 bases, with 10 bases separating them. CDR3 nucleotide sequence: TGTGCCAGCAGTGAAGGGCAGGGCACCTATGGCTACACCTTC. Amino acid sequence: CASSEGQGTYGYTF. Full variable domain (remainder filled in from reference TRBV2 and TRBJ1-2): EPEVTQTPSHQVTQMGQEVILRCVPISNHLYFYWYRQILGQKVEFLVSFYNNEISEKSEIFDDQFSVERPDGSNFTLKIRSTKLEDSAMYFCASSEGQGTYGYTFGSGTRLTVV.

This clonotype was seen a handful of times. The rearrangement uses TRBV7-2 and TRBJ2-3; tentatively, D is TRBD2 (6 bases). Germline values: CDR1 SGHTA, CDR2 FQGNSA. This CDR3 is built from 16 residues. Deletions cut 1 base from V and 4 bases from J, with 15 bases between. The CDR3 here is CASSLVYSGIPDTQYF. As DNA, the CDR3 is TGTGCCAGCAGCTTAGTATATAGCGGAATCCCAGATACGCAGTATTTT.